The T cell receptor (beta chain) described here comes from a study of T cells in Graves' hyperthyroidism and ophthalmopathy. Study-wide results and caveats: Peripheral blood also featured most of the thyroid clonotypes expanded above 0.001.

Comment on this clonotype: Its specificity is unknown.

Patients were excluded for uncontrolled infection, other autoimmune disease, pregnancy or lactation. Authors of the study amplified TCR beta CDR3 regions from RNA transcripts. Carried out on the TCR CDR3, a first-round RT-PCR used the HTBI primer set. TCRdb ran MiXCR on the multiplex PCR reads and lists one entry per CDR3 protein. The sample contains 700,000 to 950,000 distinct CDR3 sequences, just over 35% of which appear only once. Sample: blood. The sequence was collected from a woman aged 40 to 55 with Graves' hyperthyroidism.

The CDR3 is CASSLHREGYGYTF. CDR3 DNA: TGTGCCAGCAGCTTACACAGGGAGGGGTATGGCTACACCTTC. The V gene is TRBV7-2, the J gene TRBJ1-2, with TRBD1 as a possible D gene (6 bases). The V and J ends lost 2 bases and 5 bases respectively, with 12 bases between them. The CDR3 spans 14 residues. Looked up from germline, CDR1 is SGHTA and CDR2 is FQGNSA.